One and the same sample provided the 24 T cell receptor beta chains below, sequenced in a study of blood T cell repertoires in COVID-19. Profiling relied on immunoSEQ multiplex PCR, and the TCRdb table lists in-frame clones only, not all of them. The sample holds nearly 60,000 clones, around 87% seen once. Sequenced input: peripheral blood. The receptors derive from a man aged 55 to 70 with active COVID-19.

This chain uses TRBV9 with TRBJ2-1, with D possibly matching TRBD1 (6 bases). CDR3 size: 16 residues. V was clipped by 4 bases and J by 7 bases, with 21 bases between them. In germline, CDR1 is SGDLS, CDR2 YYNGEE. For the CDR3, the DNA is TGTGCCAGCAGCCTATACGACAGGAGCAACACGAATGAGCAGTTCTTC. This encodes CASSLYDRSNTNEQFF. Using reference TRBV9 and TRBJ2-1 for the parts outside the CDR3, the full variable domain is DSGVTQTPKHLITATGQRVTLRCSPRSGDLSVYWYQQSLDQGLQFLIQYYNGEERAKGNILERFSAQQFPDLHSELNLSSLELGDSALYFCASSLYDRSNTNEQFFGPGTRLTVL.

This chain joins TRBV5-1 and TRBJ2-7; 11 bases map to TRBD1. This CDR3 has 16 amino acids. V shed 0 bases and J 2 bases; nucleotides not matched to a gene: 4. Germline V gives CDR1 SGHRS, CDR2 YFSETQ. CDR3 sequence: CASSLDGTGGAYEQYF. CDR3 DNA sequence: TGCGCCAGCAGCTTGGATGGGACAGGGGGTGCCTACGAGCAGTACTTC.

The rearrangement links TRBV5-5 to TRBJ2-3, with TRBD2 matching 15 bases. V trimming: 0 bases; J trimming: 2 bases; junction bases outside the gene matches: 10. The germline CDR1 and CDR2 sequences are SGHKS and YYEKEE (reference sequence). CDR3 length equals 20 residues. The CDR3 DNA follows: TGTGCCAGCAGCTTGGAATCTGGGACTAGCGGGAGGATCCTCACAGATACGCAGTATTTT. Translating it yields CASSLESGTSGRILTDTQYF.

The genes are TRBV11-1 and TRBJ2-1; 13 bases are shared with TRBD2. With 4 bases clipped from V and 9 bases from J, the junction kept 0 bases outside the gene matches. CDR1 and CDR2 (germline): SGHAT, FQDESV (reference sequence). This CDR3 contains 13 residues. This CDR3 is CASSWTSGSEQFF. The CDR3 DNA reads TGTGCCAGCAGCTGGACTAGCGGGAGTGAGCAGTTCTTC. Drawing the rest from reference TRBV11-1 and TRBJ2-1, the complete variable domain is EAEVAQSPRYKITEKSQAVAFWCDPISGHATLYWYRQILGQGPELLVQFQDESVVDDSQLPKDRFSAERLKGVDSTLKIQPAELGDSAMYLCASSWTSGSEQFFGPGTRLTVL.

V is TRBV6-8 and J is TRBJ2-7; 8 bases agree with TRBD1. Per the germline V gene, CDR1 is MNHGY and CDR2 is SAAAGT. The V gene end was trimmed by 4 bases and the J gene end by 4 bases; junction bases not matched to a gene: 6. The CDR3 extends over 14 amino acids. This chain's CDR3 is CASSSGTGLYEQYF. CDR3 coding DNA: TGTGCCAGCAGTTCCGGGACAGGCCTATACGAGCAGTACTTC.

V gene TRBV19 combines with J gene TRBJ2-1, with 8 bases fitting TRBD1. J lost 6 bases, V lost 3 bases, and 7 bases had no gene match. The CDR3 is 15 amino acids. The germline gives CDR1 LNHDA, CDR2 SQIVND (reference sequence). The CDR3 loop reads CASSIAGQGINEQFF. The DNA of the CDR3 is TGTGCCAGTAGTATCGCTGGACAGGGTATCAATGAGCAGTTCTTC.

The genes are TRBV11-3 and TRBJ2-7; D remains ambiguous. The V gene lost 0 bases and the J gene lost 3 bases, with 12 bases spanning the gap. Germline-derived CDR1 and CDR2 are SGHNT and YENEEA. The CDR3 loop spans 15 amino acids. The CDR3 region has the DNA TGTGCCAGCAGCTTAGAGCGCGGCACGTACTACGAGCAGTACTTC. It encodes CASSLERGTYYEQYF.

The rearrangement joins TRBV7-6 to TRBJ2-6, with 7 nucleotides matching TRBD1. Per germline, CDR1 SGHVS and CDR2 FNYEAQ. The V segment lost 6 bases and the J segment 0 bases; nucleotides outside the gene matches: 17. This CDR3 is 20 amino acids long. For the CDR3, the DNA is TGTGCCAGCAGTCTTCACTTACTCCGGGACAGCATCTCTGGGGCCAACGTCCTGACTTTC. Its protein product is CASSLHLLRDSISGANVLTF.

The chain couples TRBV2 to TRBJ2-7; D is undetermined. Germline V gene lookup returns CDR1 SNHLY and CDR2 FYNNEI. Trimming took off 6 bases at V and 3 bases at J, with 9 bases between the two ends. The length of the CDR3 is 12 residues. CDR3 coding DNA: TGTGCCAGCAGGCCCCTAATCTACGAGCAGTACTTC. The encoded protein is CASRPLIYEQYF.

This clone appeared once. CDR3 protein: CASKRGGFGNTIYF. CDR3 bases: TGTGCCAGCAAGAGGGGGGGGTTTGGAAACACCATATATTTT. The chain joins TRBV21-1 to TRBJ1-3. TRBV21-1 corresponds to a pseudogene. The CDR3 has 14 residues.

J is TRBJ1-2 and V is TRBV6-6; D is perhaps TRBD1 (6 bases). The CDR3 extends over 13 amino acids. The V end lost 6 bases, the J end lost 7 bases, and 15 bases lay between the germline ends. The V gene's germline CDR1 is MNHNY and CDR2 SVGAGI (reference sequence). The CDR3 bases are TGTGCCAGCAGGCAACAGGGTGCTGGTGGCTACACCTTC. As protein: CASRQQGAGGYTF.

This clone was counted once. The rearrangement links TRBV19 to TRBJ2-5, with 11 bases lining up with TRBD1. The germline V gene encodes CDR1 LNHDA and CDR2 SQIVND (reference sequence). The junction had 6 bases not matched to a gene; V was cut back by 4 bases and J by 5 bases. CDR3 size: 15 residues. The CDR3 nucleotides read TGTGCCAGTAGTACCGGACAGGGGGCTGGTGAGACCCAGTACTTC. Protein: CASSTGQGAGETQYF.

As DNA, the CDR3 is TGTGCCAGCCGCAACCTGGGCACTAATGAAAAACTGTTTTTT. Its protein product is CASRNLGTNEKLFF. This chain uses TRBV2 with TRBJ1-4, with no clear D. The V gene's germline CDR1 is SNHLY and CDR2 FYNNEI. This CDR3 comprises 14 residues. The V end lost 8 bases, the J end lost 2 bases, and 12 bases lay between the germline ends.

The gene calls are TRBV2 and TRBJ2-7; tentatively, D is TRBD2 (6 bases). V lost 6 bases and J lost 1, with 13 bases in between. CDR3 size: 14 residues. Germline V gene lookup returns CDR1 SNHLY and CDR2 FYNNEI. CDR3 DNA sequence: TGTGCCAGCAGGCGGGACGGGAGTTCCTACGAGCAGTACTTC. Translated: CASRRDGSSYEQYF.

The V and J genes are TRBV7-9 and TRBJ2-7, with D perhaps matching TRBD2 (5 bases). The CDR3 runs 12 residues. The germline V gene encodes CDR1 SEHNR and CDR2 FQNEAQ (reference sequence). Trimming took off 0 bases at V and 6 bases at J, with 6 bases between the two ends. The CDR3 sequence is CASSLAAGEQYF. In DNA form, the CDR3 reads TGTGCCAGCAGCTTAGCGGCGGGCGAGCAGTACTTC.

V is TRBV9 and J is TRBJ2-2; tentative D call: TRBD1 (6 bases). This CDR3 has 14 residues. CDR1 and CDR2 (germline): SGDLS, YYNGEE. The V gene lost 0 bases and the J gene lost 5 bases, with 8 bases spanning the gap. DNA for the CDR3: TGTGCCAGCAGCGTAGCGAGGGGGACCGGGGAGCTGTTTTTT. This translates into CASSVARGTGELFF.

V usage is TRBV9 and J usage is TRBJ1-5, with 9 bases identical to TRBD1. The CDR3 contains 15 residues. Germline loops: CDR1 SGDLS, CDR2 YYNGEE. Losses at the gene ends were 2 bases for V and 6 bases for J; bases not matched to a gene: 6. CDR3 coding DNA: TGTGCCAGCAGCGTTGGGGGACAGGGAAGTCAGCCCCAGCATTTT. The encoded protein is CASSVGGQGSQPQHF.

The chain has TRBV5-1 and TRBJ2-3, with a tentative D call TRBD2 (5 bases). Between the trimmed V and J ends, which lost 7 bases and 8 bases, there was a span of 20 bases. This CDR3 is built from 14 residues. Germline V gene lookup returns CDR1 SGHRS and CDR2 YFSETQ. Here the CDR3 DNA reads TGCGCCAGCCACGCCTCAAGTGTCCGGGGTACGCAGTATTTT. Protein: CASHASSVRGTQYF.

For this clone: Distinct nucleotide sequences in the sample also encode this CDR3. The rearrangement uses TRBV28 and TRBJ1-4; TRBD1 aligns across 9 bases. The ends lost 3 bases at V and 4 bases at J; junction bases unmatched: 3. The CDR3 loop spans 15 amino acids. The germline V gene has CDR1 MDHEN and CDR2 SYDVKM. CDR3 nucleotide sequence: TGTGCCAGCAGTTTTGGGGGACAGGGTAATGAAAAACTGTTTTTT. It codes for CASSFGGQGNEKLFF.

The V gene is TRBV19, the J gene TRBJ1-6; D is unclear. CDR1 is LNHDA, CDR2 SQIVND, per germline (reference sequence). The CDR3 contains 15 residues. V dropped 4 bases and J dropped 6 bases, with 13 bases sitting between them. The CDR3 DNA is TGTGCCAGTAGTAGATCCGGGTTTGGTAATTCACCCCTCCACTTT. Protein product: CASSRSGFGNSPLHF.

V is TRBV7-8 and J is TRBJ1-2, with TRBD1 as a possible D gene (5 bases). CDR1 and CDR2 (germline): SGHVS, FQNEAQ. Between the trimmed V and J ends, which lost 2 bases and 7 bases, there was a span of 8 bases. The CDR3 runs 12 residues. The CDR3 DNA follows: TGTGCCAGCAGCTTACCAGGGCTTGGCTACACCTTC. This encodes CASSLPGLGYTF.

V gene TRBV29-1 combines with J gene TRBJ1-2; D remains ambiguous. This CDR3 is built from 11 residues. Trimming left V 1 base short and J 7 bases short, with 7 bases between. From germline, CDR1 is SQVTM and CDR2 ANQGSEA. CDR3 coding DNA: TGCAGCGTTGAAGGAACGGGTGGCTACACCTTC. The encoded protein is CSVEGTGGYTF.

This chain's CDR3 is CASSAGRRNTEAFF. The CDR3 DNA sequence: TGTGCCAGCAGTGCCGGCCGGAGGAACACTGAAGCTTTCTTT. This chain joins TRBV2 and TRBJ1-1; D call uncertain. Looked up from germline, CDR1 is SNHLY and CDR2 is FYNNEI. The length of the CDR3 is 14 residues. Trimming left V 4 bases short and J 1 base short, with 10 bases between.

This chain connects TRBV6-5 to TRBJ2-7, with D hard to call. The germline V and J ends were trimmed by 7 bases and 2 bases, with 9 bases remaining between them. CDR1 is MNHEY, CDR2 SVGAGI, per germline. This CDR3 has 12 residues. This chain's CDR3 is CASNRHPYEQYF. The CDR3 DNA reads TGTGCCAGCAATCGACACCCCTACGAGCAGTACTTC.